Listed below are T cell receptor beta chains from one sample, sequenced in a study of cytomegalovirus exposure and HLA in healthy donors. Clones were sequenced by immunoSEQ multiplex PCR, and TCRdb holds only the in-frame ones, with some missing. The data contain about 200,000 clones, around 74% of them singletons. Sequencing input: PBMCs. The receptors shown here come from a girl aged 10 to 17 in good health and CMV-seropositive. The conserved cysteine and the conserved F or W are not part of the CDR3 here. The order of the fields is CDR3 protein, J gene, V gene.

CDR3: ASRRTQLQETQY
J: TRBJ2-5
V: TRBV6-5

CDR3: ASSLTTGATYEQY
J: TRBJ2-7
V: TRBV9

CDR3: ASSLSGNTIY
J: TRBJ1-3
V: TRBV19

CDR3: ASSLVVNNEQF
J: TRBJ2-1
V: TRBV7-2

CDR3: ASSDDGVGYNSPLH
J: TRBJ1-6
V: TRBV5-4

CDR3: ASSHPGQGETYGYT
J: TRBJ1-2
V: TRBV9

CDR3: ASSQDWTGAGNEQF
J: TRBJ2-1
V: TRBV4-1

CDR3: ASSYGIRGAHNEQF
J: TRBJ2-1
V: TRBV6-5

CDR3: ASSFWGRETQY
J: TRBJ2-5
V: TRBV11-2

CDR3: ASSLGQQGTEAF
J: TRBJ1-1
V: TRBV7-2

CDR3: ASSELGGGTQY
J: TRBJ2-5
V: TRBV6-1

CDR3: ASSLVLAGGPYNEQF
J: TRBJ2-1
V: TRBV7-8

CDR3: ASGTGDGYT
J: TRBJ1-2
V: TRBV11-2

CDR3: ASSPGQGEGYT
J: TRBJ1-2
V: TRBV7-2

CDR3: ASSLGGEVSYEQY
J: TRBJ2-7
V: TRBV6-6

CDR3: SADRGTGPGNTIY
J: TRBJ1-3
V: TRBV29-1

CDR3: ASSFTGSLTGELF
J: TRBJ2-2
V: TRBV11-2

CDR3: ASFRTLNTGELF
J: TRBJ2-2
V: TRBV6-6

CDR3: ASSFRQEETQY
J: TRBJ2-5
V: TRBV5-1

CDR3: ALLREDYTEAF
J: TRBJ1-1
V: TRBV6-5

CDR3: SAESGTYEQY
J: -
V: TRBV29-1

CDR3: ASSQARDRVTDTQY
J: TRBJ2-3
V: TRBV4-1

CDR3: ATKEDSSSYEQY
J: TRBJ2-7
V: TRBV19

CDR3: ASSVVASGSTDTQY
J: TRBJ2-3
V: TRBV9

CDR3: ASSLRAGTDEQY
J: TRBJ2-7
V: TRBV7-2

CDR3: ASRGPGTDTQY
J: TRBJ2-3
V: TRBV2

CDR3: ASRPDSNYGYT
J: TRBJ1-2
V: TRBV5-4

CDR3: ASSQPGGTEQY
J: TRBJ2-7
V: TRBV6-5